Listed here are 11 T cell receptor beta chains from one sample, sequenced in a study of T-cell reconstitution after alpha-beta-depleted transplantation in children. Unique molecular identifiers were used in preparing the TCRbeta library. Each CDR3 protein gets one entry after TCRdb re-called the PCR reads with MiXCR. The sample holds about 980,000 distinct CDR3 sequences; roughly 31% are singletons and the top ten take around 30%. The source was PBMCs, mostly from graft donor cells, collected 360 days after TCRalphabeta/CD19-depleted stem cell transplant. These receptors all stem from a boy younger than two who had a stem cell transplant for SCID, so the T cells may come from the graft donor.

V and J are TRBV12-3 or TRBV12-4 and TRBJ1-1; 7 bases fit TRBD1. The CDR3 length is 13 residues. Germline trimming cut 6 bases from V and 6 bases from J; bases unmatched to any gene: 7. DNA of the CDR3: TGTGCCAGCAGATCAGGGACAGATCCTGAAGCTTTCTTT. Translation gives CASRSGTDPEAFF.

The chain links TRBV15 to TRBJ1-2; D gene unclear. V was trimmed by 4 bases and J by 0 bases, leaving 9 bases between them. Per germline, CDR1 LNHNV and CDR2 YYDKDF (reference sequence). The CDR3 is 14 amino acids. The CDR3 reads CATSTEAANYGYTF. Written as DNA, the CDR3 is TGTGCCACCAGCACCGAGGCAGCTAACTATGGCTACACCTTC.

This clonotype has only a few counts. This chain connects TRBV2 to TRBJ2-1, with D unresolved. V lost 0 bases and J 9 bases, leaving 6 bases between the germline ends. The CDR3 runs to 12 residues. Germline V gene sequence: CDR1 SNHLY, CDR2 FYNNEI. CDR3 in amino acids: CASSEAGLEQFF. CDR3 in DNA: TGTGCCAGCAGTGAAGCCGGGCTTGAGCAGTTCTTC.

The chain links TRBV29-1 to TRBJ1-2, with 7 positions matching TRBD1. J was trimmed by 5 bases and V by 6 bases; bases with no gene match: 9. Germline V CDR1 and CDR2: SQVTM, ANQGSEA. The CDR3 sequence is 13 residues long. CDR3 DNA sequence: TGCAGCGTGATGACAGGGAGGCGATATGGCTACACCTTC. Protein sequence: CSVMTGRRYGYTF.

This clonotype came up a few times. The V and J genes are TRBV6-2 or TRBV6-3 and TRBJ2-1; D is unresolved. Trimming cost V 0 bases and J 10 bases, with 10 bases left between them. Germline V gives CDR1 MNHEY, CDR2 SVGEGT. This CDR3 comprises 13 residues. Here the CDR3 DNA reads TGTGCCAGCAGTTACTCGAAGGGAAGGGAGCAGTTCTTC. It translates to CASSYSKGREQFF.

Only a few counts were recorded for this clonotype. V and J are TRBV20-1 and TRBJ1-1; 7 bases align to TRBD1. The J segment lost 6 bases and the V segment lost 0 bases, leaving 10 bases of the junction unmatched. The germline gives CDR1 DFQATT, CDR2 SNEGSKA (reference sequence). The CDR3 is 15 residues long. CDR3 sequence: CSARDGGRGGPEAFF. The DNA of the CDR3 is TGCAGTGCTAGAGATGGGGGCAGGGGGGGTCCTGAAGCTTTCTTT.

The chain has TRBV15 and TRBJ2-3; tentatively, D is TRBD2 (5 bases). CDR3 length equals 14 residues. Germline loops: CDR1 LNHNV, CDR2 YYDKDF (reference sequence). V lost 2 bases to trimming and J lost 7 bases, with 13 bases between them. CDR3 loop: CATSRPETGYTQYF. CDR3 coding DNA: TGTGCCACCAGCAGACCGGAGACGGGGTATACGCAGTATTTT. Supplemented by reference TRBV15 and TRBJ2-3, the full variable domain reads DAMVIQNPRYQVTQFGKPVTLSCSQTLNHNVMYWYQQKSSQAPKLLFHYYDKDFNNEADTPDNFQSRRPNTSFCFLDIRSPGLGDTAMYLCATSRPETGYTQYFGPGTRLTVL.

This clonotype has a single count. V usage is TRBV5-1 and J usage is TRBJ2-5; D remains unclear. The germline gives CDR1 SGHRS, CDR2 YFSETQ. The CDR3 loop spans 16 amino acids. V lost 0 bases, J lost 2 bases, and 14 bases lay in between. The CDR3, as DNA: TGCGCCAGCAGCTTGGGGCCCGAAGGTGTGCAAGAGACCCAGTACTTC. Translating gives CASSLGPEGVQETQYF.

J is TRBJ2-7 and V is TRBV5-1; TRBD1 matches at 9 bases. Looked up from germline, CDR1 is SGHRS and CDR2 is YFSETQ. The CDR3 consists of 16 residues. J was trimmed by 3 bases and V by 0 bases; bases with no gene match: 7. The CDR3: CASSLETGGSYYEQYF. Written as DNA, the CDR3 is TGCGCCAGCAGCTTGGAGACAGGGGGTTCCTACTACGAGCAGTACTTC. Supplemented by reference TRBV5-1 and TRBJ2-7, the full variable domain reads KAGVTQTPRYLIKTRGQQVTLSCSPISGHRSVSWYQQTPGQGLQFLFEYFSETQRNKGNFPGRFSGRQFSNSRSEMNVSTLELGDSALYLCASSLETGGSYYEQYFGPGTRLTVT.

This clonotype was seen a handful of times. The chain employs TRBV4-1 and TRBJ2-1; D is unclear. The CDR3 has 14 amino acids. Germline CDR1 MGHRA, CDR2 YSYEKL. Trimming cost V 1 base and J 6 bases, with 10 bases left between them. The CDR3 DNA sequence: TGCGCCAGCAGCCAAGTAGGGCTCCGCAATGAGCAGTTCTTC. This codes for CASSQVGLRNEQFF.

The CDR3 nucleotides read TGTGCCACCAATCCTAGCGGAACTACCTACGAGCAGTACTTC. Translating gives CATNPSGTTYEQYF. The chain employs TRBV6-1 and TRBJ2-7; 7 bases match TRBD2. The CDR3 extends over 14 amino acids. The junction had 11 bases not matched to a gene; V was cut back by 10 bases and J by 2 bases. The germline V gene encodes CDR1 MNHNS and CDR2 SASEGT.